These 25 T cell receptor beta chains were sequenced from one sample in a study of T cell responses to AZD1222 COVID-19 vaccine. Clones were read by immunoSEQ multiplex PCR, and TCRdb kept only the in-frame ones, dropping some. The table has 100,000 or so clones, 86% seen once. The sample was peripheral blood, taken on day 0 of AZD1222 vaccination. These receptors came from an adult in good health.

This clone occurred a few times. The rearrangement links TRBV5-1 to TRBJ2-7; the D gene is possibly TRBD1 (6 bases). Germline values: CDR1 SGHRS, CDR2 YFSETQ. Trimming stripped 4 bases from V and 2 bases from J, with 19 bases between. The CDR3 runs 16 residues. CDR3 bases: TGCGCCAGCAGCCGAAATACCGGGACAAACGCCTACGAGCAGTACTTC. This sequence encodes CASSRNTGTNAYEQYF.

V usage is TRBV6-4 and J usage is TRBJ2-1; D is possibly TRBD2 (6 bases). With 2 bases removed from V and 8 bases from J, the gap between germline ends came to 19 bases. There are 16 residues in the CDR3. Germline V gives CDR1 MRHNA, CDR2 SNTAGT. CDR3 nucleotides: TGTGCCAGCAGTGACAGAGGAGCGGGTCTCGGGGATGAGCAGTTCTTC. Translated, it gives CASSDRGAGLGDEQFF.

This clone was seen a handful of times. J is TRBJ2-3 and V is TRBV6-5; D gene ambiguous. Germline values: CDR1 MNHEY, CDR2 SVGAGI. Trimming removed 5 bases from V and 6 bases from J, with 6 bases in between. The CDR3 covers 11 residues. The CDR3 DNA reads as TGTGCCAGCAGTCGTCACGATACGCAGTATTTT. Amino acids: CASSRHDTQYF.

This clone has a handful of counts. V is TRBV11-3 and J is TRBJ1-2; D gene ambiguous. Trimming removed 6 bases at V and 4 bases at J, with 15 bases between. Germline V lookup: CDR1 SGHNT, CDR2 YENEEA. The CDR3 is made up of 14 amino acids. CDR3 residues: CASRARVLGYGYTF. CDR3 in DNA: TGTGCCAGCAGGGCTCGGGTCCTAGGCTATGGCTACACCTTC.

The rearrangement links TRBV5-1 to TRBJ1-2; D is ambiguous. The CDR3 runs to 13 residues. Deletions cut 1 base from V and 1 base from J, with 5 bases between. Germline V CDR1 and CDR2: SGHRS, YFSETQ. CDR3 nucleotide sequence: TGCGCCAGCAGCTTGACGGATAACTATGGCTACACCTTC. Protein product: CASSLTDNYGYTF. The whole variable domain, filled in from reference TRBV5-1 and TRBJ1-2, reads KAGVTQTPRYLIKTRGQQVTLSCSPISGHRSVSWYQQTPGQGLQFLFEYFSETQRNKGNFPGRFSGRQFSNSRSEMNVSTLELGDSALYLCASSLTDNYGYTFGSGTRLTVV.

This chain joins TRBV21-1 and TRBJ2-5; TRBD2, as called in the table, went unchecked against the DNA. TRBV21-1 is marked as a pseudogene. The CDR3 extends over 12 amino acids. CDR3: CASRGLKETQYF. In DNA form, the CDR3 reads TGTGCCAGCAGAGGACTAAAAGAGACCCAGTACTTC.

This clone occurred a few times. The chain uses TRBV7-9 and TRBJ1-1; D remains unclear. This CDR3 region has 13 residues. In germline, CDR1 is SEHNR, CDR2 FQNEAQ (reference sequence). The ends were cut back, 5 bases at V and 4 bases at J, with 11 bases in the middle. The CDR3 DNA is TGTGCCAGCAGCCCGCGGGATGGCACTGAAGCTTTCTTT. Translating it yields CASSPRDGTEAFF.

The chain combines TRBV25-1 with TRBJ1-4; 8 bases map to TRBD1. The J segment lost 3 bases and the V segment lost 4 bases, leaving 7 bases of the junction unmatched. CDR1 and CDR2 (germline): MGHDK, SYGVNS. The CDR3 totals 16 residues. The CDR3 DNA sequence: TGTGCCAGCAGTGCCCAGGAGGGACAGGCTAATGAAAAACTGTTTTTT. Protein product: CASSAQEGQANEKLFF.

This clone was counted only a few times. V and J are TRBV7-3 and TRBJ1-2; 10 nucleotides line up with TRBD1. J was trimmed by 2 bases and V by 6 bases; bases with no gene match: 3. The CDR3 spans 14 residues. The germline V gene has CDR1 SGHTA and CDR2 FQGTGA. The CDR3 spells CASSPGQGNYGYTF. Here the CDR3 DNA reads TGTGCCAGCAGTCCGGGACAGGGGAACTATGGCTACACCTTC.

This chain connects TRBV6-5 to TRBJ1-1; D remains ambiguous. Germline V CDR1 and CDR2: MNHEY, SVGAGI. The ends were cut back, 2 bases at V and 4 bases at J, with 8 bases in the middle. The CDR3 totals 13 residues. This chain's CDR3 is CASSYREGTEAFF. The CDR3 coding sequence is TGTGCCAGCAGTTACAGGGAGGGCACTGAAGCTTTCTTT.

The V gene is TRBV12-5, the J gene TRBJ1-5, with a possible D match to TRBD1 (5 bases). The CDR3 spans 18 residues. The V gene's germline CDR1 is LGHNT and CDR2 FRNRAP. Trimming stripped 0 bases from V and 0 bases from J, with 15 bases between. The CDR3 region has the DNA TGTGCTAGTGGTTTGGTCCGGACGGGGGATTATAGCAATCAGCCCCAGCATTTT. Protein sequence: CASGLVRTGDYSNQPQHF.

This clone appeared a single time. The chain has TRBV6-4 and TRBJ1-1; 9 nucleotides agree with TRBD1. The length of the CDR3 is 16 residues. The germline CDR1 and CDR2 sequences are MRHNA and SNTAGT. The junction had 9 bases not matched to a gene; V was cut back by 2 bases and J by 5 bases. CDR3 sequence reads: CASSDGTGRTGTEAFF. The CDR3 DNA sequence: TGTGCCAGCAGTGACGGGACAGGGAGGACAGGTACTGAAGCTTTCTTT.

This chain joins TRBV11-2 and TRBJ2-7; 8 bases are shared with TRBD1. The germline gives CDR1 SGHAT, CDR2 FQNNGV. Trimming at V came to 2 bases and at J to 3 bases, leaving 15 bases not matched to a gene. The CDR3 has 18 residues. This chain's CDR3 is CASSLSRGTDRAIYEQYF. The DNA for the CDR3 is TGTGCCAGCAGCTTATCCCGGGGAACGGACAGGGCAATCTACGAGCAGTACTTC.

This chain links TRBV10-3 with TRBJ1-2, with D maybe TRBD1 (5 bases). V was cut by 0 bases and J by 5 bases, with 13 bases left in between. The CDR3 contains 15 residues. Germline CDR1 reads ENHRY; CDR2 reads SYGVKD. CDR3: CAISESGGAGYGYTF. The CDR3 DNA sequence: TGTGCCATCAGTGAGTCGGGCGGGGCCGGGTATGGCTACACCTTC.

The chain is built from TRBV10-3 and TRBJ2-1; 11 bases agree with TRBD2. CDR1 is ENHRY and CDR2 is SYGVKD in the germline V gene. J was trimmed by 9 bases and V by 6 bases; bases with no gene match: 7. The CDR3 is made up of 14 amino acids. CDR3 sequence reads: CAIRTSGGDPEQFF. The CDR3 DNA reads as TGTGCCATCAGAACTAGCGGGGGCGACCCTGAGCAGTTCTTC.

This chain connects TRBV7-2 to TRBJ2-5, with 9 nucleotides matching TRBD2. V lost 5 bases to trimming and J lost 0 bases; unmatched junction nucleotides: 4. This CDR3 is built from 15 residues. CDR1 and CDR2 (germline): SGHTA, FQGNSA. The CDR3: CASSPAGGYQETQYF. CDR3 DNA: TGTGCCAGCAGCCCCGCGGGAGGGTACCAAGAGACCCAGTACTTC.

The chain links TRBV10-3 to TRBJ2-3, with 9 bases matching TRBD1. The CDR3 length is 15 residues. Germline lookup yields CDR1 ENHRY and CDR2 SYGVKD. Germline trimming cut 7 bases from V and 4 bases from J; bases unmatched to any gene: 9. The CDR3 is CAITPGTGSPDTQYF. CDR3 bases: TGTGCCATCACCCCCGGGACAGGGTCCCCAGATACGCAGTATTTT.

This clone has just a few counts. This chain connects TRBV27 to TRBJ1-6; TRBD1 might be the D (6 bases). The V gene lost 6 bases and the J gene lost 7 bases, with 19 bases spanning the gap. The germline V gene encodes CDR1 MNHEY and CDR2 SMNVEV (reference sequence). CDR3 length equals 16 residues. In DNA, the CDR3 is TGTGCCAGCAGGACATTCGGACAGATGGTGAATTCACCCCTCCACTTT. This sequence encodes CASRTFGQMVNSPLHF.

J is TRBJ1-1 and V is TRBV7-2; D uncertain. The CDR3 contains 14 residues. Deletions cut 3 bases from V and 1 base from J, with 9 bases between. Germline CDR1 and CDR2: SGHTA and FQGNSA. This CDR3 reads CASSFLNPNTEAFF. Here the CDR3 DNA reads TGTGCCAGCAGCTTTCTGAATCCGAACACTGAAGCTTTCTTT.

This sequence joins TRBV11-2 and TRBJ2-1; perhaps TRBD1 as D (6 bases). Deletions cut 5 bases from V and 7 bases from J, with 12 bases between. Germline-derived CDR1 and CDR2 are SGHAT and FQNNGV. The CDR3 totals 13 residues. The CDR3 coding sequence is TGTGCCAGCAGCCCCCGGACAGCAAATGAGCAGTTCTTC. Residues: CASSPRTANEQFF.

The chain combines TRBV6-5 with TRBJ2-1; D uncertain. The CDR3 consists of 11 residues. Between the trimmed V and J ends, which lost 7 bases and 9 bases, there was a span of 10 bases. The germline gives CDR1 MNHEY, CDR2 SVGAGI. CDR3 loop: CASTTRGEQFF. DNA for the CDR3: TGTGCCAGCACGACGCGTGGTGAGCAGTTCTTC.

The chain is built from TRBV9 and TRBJ1-2, with D tentatively TRBD1 (5 bases). The CDR3 is made up of 16 amino acids. The V end lost 2 bases, the J end lost 7 bases, and 21 bases lay between the germline ends. Germline V gene data show CDR1 as SGDLS and CDR2 as YYNGEE. The CDR3 coding sequence is TGTGCCAGCAGCGTGGGGCAGACCTCCGAGGGTGGTGGCTACACCTTC. Protein product: CASSVGQTSEGGGYTF.

The genes are TRBV2 and TRBJ1-3; the D gene is possibly TRBD1 (5 bases). The CDR3 runs to 15 residues. Trimming pared 3 bases from V and 3 bases from J, leaving 12 bases between. Germline V gene sequence: CDR1 SNHLY, CDR2 FYNNEI. CDR3 sequence: CASSEFGDSGNTIYF. Here the CDR3 DNA reads TGTGCCAGCAGTGAGTTTGGCGACAGTGGAAACACCATATATTTT.

The J gene is TRBJ2-7, the V gene TRBV19, with 10 positions matching TRBD2. V trimming: 4 bases; J trimming: 4 bases; junction bases outside the gene matches: 7. From germline, CDR1 is LNHDA and CDR2 SQIVND (reference sequence). The CDR3 extends over 15 amino acids. The CDR3 nucleotides read TGTGCCAGTAGTAGGCCGAAAGCGGGAGGGTACGAGCAGTACTTC. Protein: CASSRPKAGGYEQYF.

V and J are TRBV2 and TRBJ2-5; TRBD1 matches at 7 bases. V shed 11 bases, J shed 2 bases, and the junction held 11 bases outside the gene matches. The CDR3 is made up of 14 amino acids. Germline-derived CDR1 and CDR2 are SNHLY and FYNNEI. As DNA, the CDR3 is TGTGCCGTCCAGACCCGGGACAGTCAAGAGACCCAGTACTTC. Amino acid sequence: CAVQTRDSQETQYF.